This is a list of T cell receptor beta chains from one sample in a study of blood T cells in healthy people across ages. One entry per CDR3 protein, called by TCRdb with MiXCR from the 5' RACE reads. The sample has 1.5 million to 1.8 million distinct CDR3 sequences; less than 45% are singletons. Specimen: blood. These receptors were obtained from a woman aged 18-29 years in good health. The CDR3 runs from the conserved cysteine through the conserved F or W. A D gene is named only where the DNA matches it firmly. Some rows mark clone size as missing; the rest say once, few, many or name a class of expanded clone.

j_call	clone_size	d_call	v_call	cdr3_nt	cdr3_aa
TRBJ2-5	few	NA	TRBV3-1	TGTGCCAGCAGCCGAAGAGGGGCGGTAGAGACCCAGTACTTC	CASSRRGAVETQYF
TRBJ2-7	NA	NA	TRBV6-2/TRBV6-3	TGTGCCAGCAGCAGAATTTGGACTCCAAGATTCTGCTCCTACGAGCAGTACTTC	CASSRIWTPRFCSYEQYF
TRBJ2-6	few	NA	TRBV12-3/TRBV12-4	TGTGCCAGCGAAGGAGGGGGGCACGGGGCCAACGTCCTGACTTTC	CASEGGGHGANVLTF
TRBJ2-7	few	TRBD1	TRBV6-2/TRBV6-3	TGTGCCAGCAGTTACTCGGCTACCGGGACAGTGTTTAACTACTACGAGCAGTACTTC	CASSYSATGTVFNYYEQYF
TRBJ2-7	NA	TRBD2	TRBV11-2	TGTGCCAGCAGCTCGCCCAGGAGCGGGAGGGCCTACGAGCAGTACTTC	CASSSPRSGRAYEQYF
TRBJ2-7	NA	TRBD1	TRBV20-1	TGCAGTGCTGGGAGTATCCGGACAGGGGACGACGAGCAGTACTTC	CSAGSIRTGDDEQYF
TRBJ1-5	NA	NA	TRBV5-1	TGCGCCAGCAGCCCGTGGGGGGAAGGCAATCAGCCCCAGCATTTT	CASSPWGEGNQPQHF
TRBJ1-1	NA	TRBD1	TRBV6-2/TRBV6-3	TGTGCCAGCAGTTATCACTGGACAGGGAGCTATGGGATGAACACTGAAGCTTTCTTT	CASSYHWTGSYGMNTEAFF
TRBJ1-2	NA	NA	TRBV4-3	TGCGCCAGCAGCCAAGATCGTTCCGGGGTCTATGGCTACACCTTC	CASSQDRSGVYGYTF
TRBJ2-7	NA	NA	TRBV7-9	TGTGCCATGGGCACTGAGCAGTACTTC	CAMGTEQYF
TRBJ2-1	NA	NA	TRBV7-6	TGTGCCAGCAGCTTTCAGGATTCCTACAATGAGCAGTTCTTC	CASSFQDSYNEQFF
TRBJ1-2	NA	TRBD1	TRBV9	TGTGCCAGCAGCGGAGGACCGGGACAGGAGTATGGCTACACCTTC	CASSGGPGQEYGYTF
TRBJ2-7	NA	NA	TRBV7-2	TGTGCCAGCAGCACCCGGGACGGGTCCTACGAGCAGTACTTC	CASSTRDGSYEQYF
TRBJ2-2	NA	TRBD1	TRBV6-2/TRBV6-3	TGTGCCAGCAGAAACGAACAGGGGGCTGCGAACACCGGGGAGCTGTTTTTT	CASRNEQGAANTGELFF
TRBJ1-4	few	TRBD1	TRBV7-9	TGTGCCAGCAGCCCACAGGGGGCTGGCGAAAAACTGTTTTTT	CASSPQGAGEKLFF
TRBJ2-7	once	TRBD1	TRBV12-3/TRBV12-4	TGTGCCAGCAGACGGACAGGGCTCGGTTACGAGCAGTACTTC	CASRRTGLGYEQYF
TRBJ1-1	NA	NA	TRBV7-9	TGTACCAGCAGCTTAACCCAAGGCAGGAACACTGAAGCTTTCTTT	CTSSLTQGRNTEAFF
TRBJ1-1	NA	TRBD1	TRBV7-2	TGTGCCAGCAGCCAAGAAGGGGGACAGGGTGGGACTGAAGCTTTCTTT	CASSQEGGQGGTEAFF
TRBJ2-7	NA	NA	TRBV4-3	TGCGCCAGCAGCCAAGAGGCTGTAGGCTACGAGCAGTACTTC	CASSQEAVGYEQYF
TRBJ2-7	NA	NA	TRBV29-1	TGCAGCGTTGAACTCCAGTTGATCTCCTACAATGAGCAGTACTTC	CSVELQLISYNEQYF
TRBJ2-2	NA	NA	TRBV11-2	TGTGCCAGCAGCTTAGATCGGGGTATCTACACCGGGGAGCTGTTTTTT	CASSLDRGIYTGELFF
TRBJ2-7	NA	NA	TRBV27	TGTGCCAGCAGTTTTAGATTTTCCTACGAGCAGTACTTC	CASSFRFSYEQYF
TRBJ1-4	many	NA	TRBV4-1	TGCGCCAGCAGCTTCGGACGGGGTAATGAAAAACTGTTTTTT	CASSFGRGNEKLFF
TRBJ1-4	NA	NA	TRBV29-1	TGCAGCGTCCGCGGACAGCTTAATGAAAAACTGTTTTTT	CSVRGQLNEKLFF
TRBJ1-2	few	NA	TRBV12-3/TRBV12-4	TGTGCCAGCAGTAGCCCATCAAGACCGATGGGCTACACCTTC	CASSSPSRPMGYTF
TRBJ2-4	NA	NA	TRBV7-2	TGTGCCAGCAGCTCACCACCCCAGCTGGAGCAGTACTTC	CASSSPPQLEQYF
TRBJ1-2	NA	NA	TRBV20-1	TGCAGTGCTGACCGGGACACCGTAAACTATGGCTACACCTTC	CSADRDTVNYGYTF
TRBJ2-5	NA	TRBD1	TRBV9	TGTGCCAGCAGCGAATTGGGACAGGGTCAAGAGACCCAGTACTTC	CASSELGQGQETQYF
TRBJ1-2	few	NA	TRBV6-6	TGTGCCAGCAGTTATGGGGGGGAGGACTATGGCTACACCTTC	CASSYGGEDYGYTF
TRBJ2-7	NA	NA	TRBV2	TGTGCCAGCAGTGGGGGGCAGGTCGAGCAGTACTTC	CASSGGQVEQYF
TRBJ1-1	NA	NA	TRBV20-1	TGCAGTGCTAGAGTCCTTTTCCGGGACCGAGCGAACACTGAAGCTTTCTTT	CSARVLFRDRANTEAFF
TRBJ1-1	NA	NA	TRBV5-1	TGCGCCAGCAGCAATCCCCTTGGGGGCAACACTGAAGCTTTCTTT	CASSNPLGGNTEAFF
TRBJ2-1	NA	NA	TRBV24-1	TGTGCCACCAGTGACCAACCCGGGGGCGCCTACAATGAGCAGTTCTTC	CATSDQPGGAYNEQFF
TRBJ1-1	few	NA	TRBV29-1	TGCAGCGGGCGGGTCTGGACTGAAGCTTTCTTT	CSGRVWTEAFF
TRBJ1-1	many	NA	TRBV20-1	TGCAGTGCTAGAGGACAGGAAGGACTGATCACTGAAGCTTTCTTT	CSARGQEGLITEAFF
TRBJ2-3	NA	TRBD2	TRBV25-1	TGTGCCAGCAGTGAACTCTCAGCGGGAGGCCTCACAGATACGCAGTATTTT	CASSELSAGGLTDTQYF
TRBJ2-1	few	TRBD1	TRBV6-5	TGTGCCAGCAGGCAAACAGGGGGCGCAAGGAATGAGCAGTTCTTC	CASRQTGGARNEQFF
TRBJ2-3	NA	NA	TRBV7-2	TGCGCCAGCAGCCCCCCACTGGGCTCGCAGTATTTT	CASSPPLGSQYF
TRBJ2-1	few	NA	TRBV27	TGTGCCAGCAGTCCAATTCCGACAGGCCATGAGCAGTTCTTC	CASSPIPTGHEQFF
TRBJ2-1	few	TRBD1	TRBV5-1	TGCGCCAGCAGCTTGGGACAGGGGGCAGTGAATGAGCAGTTCTTC	CASSLGQGAVNEQFF